This TCR beta chain was sequenced for a study of radiotherapy plus CTLA-4 blockade in lung cancer. Study background: Objective responses were observed in 15% to 20% of patients, and disease control was achieved by 30% to 40%. The study, taken as a whole, reports: Radiotherapy with ipilimumab was followed by blood expansion of tumor-derived clones. Among reported predictors of response, early blood T cell clone dynamics with interferon-beta performed best.

Assay used: immunoSEQ multiplex PCR; TCRdb lists only in-frame clones, some missing. Here the sample spans about 59,000 clones, approximately 76% being singletons. Points on this clone: No antigen is known for it.

Germline V gives CDR1 SGHRS, CDR2 YFSETQ. This CDR3 region has 17 residues. Trimming cost V 5 bases and J 0 bases; bases outside gene matches: 9. Sequences were derived from peripheral blood, sampled from a patient treated with radiotherapy plus ipilimumab. This clonotype was sampled from a human donor with non-small cell lung cancer who had a complete response to radiotherapy plus ipilimumab. This chain joins TRBV5-1 and TRBJ2-3, with TRBD2 identical over 10 bases. CDR3 DNA sequence: TGCGCCAGCAGGGTTAGGACTAGCGGACCTAGCACAGATACGCAGTATTTT. This gives the protein CASRVRTSGPSTDTQYF.